Presented here are 2 T cell receptor beta chains from one specimen sequenced in a study of CD8 T cells in ankylosing spondylitis. TCRdb re-called the 5' RACE reads with MiXCR, one entry per CDR3 protein. Among some 130,000 distinct CDR3 sequences listed, roughly 13% were seen once. The sample consisted of blood, either unsorted or a sorted T cell fraction (not recorded which). These receptors were obtained from a female donor with ankylosing spondylitis or in good health (not recorded which).

The genes are TRBV12-3 or TRBV12-4 and TRBJ2-7; a possible D gene is TRBD1 (6 bases). Deletions cut 3 bases from V and 6 bases from J, with 12 bases between. This CDR3 has 13 residues. CDR3 nucleotide sequence: TGTGCCAGCAGTTTCTGGGACACGAGCGAGCAGTACTTC. Translation: CASSFWDTSEQYF.

Only a few counts were recorded for this clonotype. V usage is TRBV15 and J usage is TRBJ2-3; D not resolved. CDR1 and CDR2 from the germline V gene are LNHNV and YYDKDF (reference sequence). Between the trimmed V and J ends, which lost 0 bases and 2 bases, there was a span of 9 bases. This CDR3 has 15 amino acids. The CDR3 reads CATSRDLTYTDTQYF. CDR3 sequence (DNA): TGTGCCACCAGCAGAGATCTCACATACACAGATACGCAGTATTTT.